The clone carrying this T cell receptor beta chain was counted between two and nine times. The target antigen is unknown. These data are taken from a study of beta chain features in type 1 diabetes. Study-wide findings and caveats: Researchers report that Type 1 diabetes patients had moderately but significantly shorter TCRB CDR3s across all four CD4+ subsets. The naive, central memory and Treg TCRB repertoires of patients appeared to be more similar to one another than those of healthy donors. At VDJ recombination sites, type 1 diabetes patients had fewer insertions and more deleted nucleotides.

One heparinised blood draw, averaging about 116 mL, came from each donor. The isolated RNA, all of it, was reverse transcribed, so expressed TCRB transcripts were what got sequenced. Naive, central memory and regulatory T cell samples produced a mean of roughly 3.9 million reads. The data were produced by immunoSEQ multiplex PCR, yet TCRdb's version contains in-frame clones alone and is incomplete. The table includes hundreds of thousands of clones, about an eighth detected once. V dropped 1 base and J dropped 8 bases, with 12 bases sitting between them. Germline CDR1 reads SGHRS; CDR2 reads YFSETQ. There are 14 residues in the CDR3.

The source of this sequence is a man aged 18 to 29 with type 1 diabetes. The sequenced sample consisted of naive CD4+ T cells from blood. The gene calls are TRBV5-1 and TRBJ2-2, with D tentatively TRBD1 (5 bases). CDR3 protein: CASSLQGNPGELFF. CDR3 DNA sequence: TGCGCCAGCAGCTTGCAGGGCAATCCGGGGGAGCTGTTTTTT.